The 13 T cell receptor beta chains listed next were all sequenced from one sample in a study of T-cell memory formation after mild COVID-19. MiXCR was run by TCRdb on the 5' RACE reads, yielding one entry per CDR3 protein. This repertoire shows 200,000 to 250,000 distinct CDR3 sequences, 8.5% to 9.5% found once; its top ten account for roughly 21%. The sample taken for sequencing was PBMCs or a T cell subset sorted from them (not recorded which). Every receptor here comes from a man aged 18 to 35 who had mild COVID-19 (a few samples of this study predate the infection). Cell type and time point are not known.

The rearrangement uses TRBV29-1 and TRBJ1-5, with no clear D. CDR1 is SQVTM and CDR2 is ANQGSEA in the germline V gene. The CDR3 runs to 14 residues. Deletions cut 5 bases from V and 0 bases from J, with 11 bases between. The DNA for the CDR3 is TGCAGCGTTATTACACCCGATAGCAATCAGCCCCAGCATTTT. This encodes CSVITPDSNQPQHF.

CDR3 residues: CSVRERTTDTQYF. CDR3 bases: TGCAGCGTTAGGGAGCGTACTACAGATACGCAGTATTTT. The rearrangement links TRBV29-1 to TRBJ2-3; D may be TRBD2 (5 bases). V lost 5 bases, J lost 3 bases, and 12 bases lay in between. The CDR3 totals 13 residues. Looked up from germline, CDR1 is SQVTM and CDR2 is ANQGSEA.

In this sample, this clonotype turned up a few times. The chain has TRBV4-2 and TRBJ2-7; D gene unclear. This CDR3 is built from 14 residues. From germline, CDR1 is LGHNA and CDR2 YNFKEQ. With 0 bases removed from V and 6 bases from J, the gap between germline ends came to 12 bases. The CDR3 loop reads CASSQDIGLGEQYV. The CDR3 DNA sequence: TGTGCCAGCAGCCAAGATATCGGCTTGGGCGAGCAGTACGTC.

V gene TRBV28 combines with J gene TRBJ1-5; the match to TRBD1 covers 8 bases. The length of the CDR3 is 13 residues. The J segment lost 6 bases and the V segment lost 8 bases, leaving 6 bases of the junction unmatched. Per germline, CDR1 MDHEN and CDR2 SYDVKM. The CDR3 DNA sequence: TGTGCCAGCGCCCCAGGGGGCACTCAGCCCCAGCATTTT. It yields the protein CASAPGGTQPQHF. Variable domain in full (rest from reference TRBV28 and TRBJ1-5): DVKVTQSSRYLVKRTGEKVFLECVQDMDHENMFWYRQDPGLGLRLIYFSYDVKMKEKGDIPEGYSVSREKKERFSLILESASTNQTSMYLCASAPGGTQPQHFGDGTRLSIL.

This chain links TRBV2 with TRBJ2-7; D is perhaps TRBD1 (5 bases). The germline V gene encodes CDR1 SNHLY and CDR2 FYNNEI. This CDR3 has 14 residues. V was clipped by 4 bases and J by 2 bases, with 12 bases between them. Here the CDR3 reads CASSGQTEAYEQYF. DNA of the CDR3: TGTGCCAGCAGTGGGCAGACAGAGGCCTACGAGCAGTACTTC.

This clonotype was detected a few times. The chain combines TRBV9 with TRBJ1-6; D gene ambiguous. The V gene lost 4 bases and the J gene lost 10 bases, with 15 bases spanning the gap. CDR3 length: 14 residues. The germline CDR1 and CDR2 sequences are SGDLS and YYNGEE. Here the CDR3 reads CASSPTILGSPLHF. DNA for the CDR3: TGTGCCAGCAGCCCCACGATACTAGGATCACCCCTCCACTTT.

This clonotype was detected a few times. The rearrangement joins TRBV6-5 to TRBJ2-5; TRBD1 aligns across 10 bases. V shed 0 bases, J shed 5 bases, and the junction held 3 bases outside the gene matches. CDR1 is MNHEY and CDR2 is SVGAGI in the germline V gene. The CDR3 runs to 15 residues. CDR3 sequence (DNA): TGTGCCAGCAGTTACTCGGGACAGGGGACGGAGACCCAGTACTTC. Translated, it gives CASSYSGQGTETQYF.

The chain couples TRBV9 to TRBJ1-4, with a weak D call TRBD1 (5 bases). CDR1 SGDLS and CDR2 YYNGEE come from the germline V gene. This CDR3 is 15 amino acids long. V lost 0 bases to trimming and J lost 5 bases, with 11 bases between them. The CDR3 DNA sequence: TGTGCCAGCAGCGTAGCCACAGGAAAAAATGAAAAACTGTTTTTT. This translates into CASSVATGKNEKLFF. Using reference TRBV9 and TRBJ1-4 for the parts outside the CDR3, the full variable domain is DSGVTQTPKHLITATGQRVTLRCSPRSGDLSVYWYQQSLDQGLQFLIQYYNGEERAKGNILERFSAQQFPDLHSELNLSSLELGDSALYFCASSVATGKNEKLFFGSGTQLSVL.

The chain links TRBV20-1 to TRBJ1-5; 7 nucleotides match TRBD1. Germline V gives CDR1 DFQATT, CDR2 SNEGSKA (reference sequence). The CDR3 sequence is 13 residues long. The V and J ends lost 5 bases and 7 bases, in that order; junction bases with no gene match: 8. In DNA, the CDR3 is TGCAGTGCTTCTACAGGGGTGTGGCAGCCCCAGCATTTT. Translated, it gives CSASTGVWQPQHF.

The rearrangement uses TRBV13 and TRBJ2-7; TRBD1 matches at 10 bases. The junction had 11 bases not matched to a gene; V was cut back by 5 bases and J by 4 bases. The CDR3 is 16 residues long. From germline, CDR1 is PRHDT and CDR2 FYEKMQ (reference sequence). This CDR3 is CASSNIRDRGRYEQYV. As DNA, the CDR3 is TGTGCCAGCAGCAATATCCGGGACAGGGGTAGGTACGAGCAGTACGTC.

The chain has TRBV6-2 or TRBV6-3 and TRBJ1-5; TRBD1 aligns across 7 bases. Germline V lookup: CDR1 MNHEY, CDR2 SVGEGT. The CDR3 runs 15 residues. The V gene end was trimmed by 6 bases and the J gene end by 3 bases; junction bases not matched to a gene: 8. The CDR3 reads CASRPTGVYNQPQHF. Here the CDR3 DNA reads TGTGCCAGCAGGCCTACAGGGGTATACAATCAGCCCCAGCATTTT.

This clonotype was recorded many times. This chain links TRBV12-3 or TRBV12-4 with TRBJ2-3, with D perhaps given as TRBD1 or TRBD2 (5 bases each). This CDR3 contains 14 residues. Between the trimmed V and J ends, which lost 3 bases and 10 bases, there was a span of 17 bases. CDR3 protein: CASSLSGTGLAQYF. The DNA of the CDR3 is TGTGCCAGCAGTTTGTCAGGGACGGGCCTGGCGCAGTATTTT.

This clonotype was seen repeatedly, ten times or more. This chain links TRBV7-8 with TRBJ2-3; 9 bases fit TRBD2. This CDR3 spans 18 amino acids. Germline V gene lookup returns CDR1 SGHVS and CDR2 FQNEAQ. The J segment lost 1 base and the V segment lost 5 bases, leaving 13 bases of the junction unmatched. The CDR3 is CASSREVSGGLRTDTQYF. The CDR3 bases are TGTGCCAGCAGCCGAGAGGTTAGCGGGGGCCTTCGCACAGATACGCAGTATTTT.